One sample yielded the 17 T cell receptor beta chains listed below, sequenced in a study of cytotoxic CD8 clonotypes in ibrutinib-treated CLL (TCRdb year 2021). Libraries were prepared through the immunoSEQ multiplex PCR assay. This is the immuneACCESS table as TCRdb keeps it, with only in-frame sequences that have V and J called. A part of the clones is gone; compared with another copy, unresolved V genes explain less than half, and the rest is unexplained. This sample is represented by about 310,000 clones; about 80% of them were singletons. The ten largest clonotypes hold 5.5% to 8% of the sample. This specimen consisted of PBMCs, obtained before ibrutinib treatment. These TCRs come from a human donor with chronic lymphocytic leukemia.

J is TRBJ2-1 and V is TRBV7-7; TRBD2 aligns across 7 bases. CDR1 and CDR2 (germline): SSHAT, FNYEAQ (reference sequence). CDR3 length: 15 residues. With V trimmed by 3 bases and J by 1 base, 3 bases remained unmatched. The CDR3 spells CASSFGGSSYNEQFF. For the CDR3, the DNA is TGTGCCAGCAGCTTCGGGGGGAGTTCCTACAATGAGCAGTTCTTC.

The chain joins TRBV18 to TRBJ1-2; D is ambiguous. Trimming pared 8 bases from V and 9 bases from J, leaving 19 bases between. Germline assignment: CDR1 KGHSH and CDR2 LQKENI. The CDR3 contains 13 residues. The CDR3, as DNA: TGTGCCAGCACGCACCGGGAGCCGCGGCGCTACACCTTC. Translated, it gives CASTHREPRRYTF.

V is TRBV6-5 and J is TRBJ1-3; no definite D call. CDR1 is MNHEY, CDR2 SVGAGI, per germline. There are 15 residues in the CDR3. Trimming pared 6 bases from V and 3 bases from J, leaving 15 bases between. The CDR3 DNA reads as TGTGCCAGCAGCCGCGGTATAGCACATGGAAACACCATATATTTT. Encoded protein: CASSRGIAHGNTIYF.

The chain carries TRBV12-5 and TRBJ2-1, with TRBD1 matching over 7 bases. From germline, CDR1 is LGHNT and CDR2 FRNRAP. Trimming cost V 3 bases and J 6 bases; bases outside gene matches: 8. The length of the CDR3 is 15 residues. In DNA, the CDR3 is TGTGCTAGTGGTTTCCCTTCAGCAGGGGGCAATGAGCAGTTCTTC. Residues: CASGFPSAGGNEQFF.

The table lists this clone with a few counts. The genes are TRBV18 and TRBJ1-2, with D hard to call. The germline V gene encodes CDR1 KGHSH and CDR2 LQKENI. The germline V and J ends were trimmed by 5 bases and 1 base, with 8 bases remaining between them. The CDR3 is 13 amino acids. The CDR3, as DNA: TGTGCCAGCTCATCTACAGTTAACTATGGCTACACCTTC. Translating gives CASSSTVNYGYTF. The variable domain in full, with the rest retrieved from reference TRBV18 and TRBJ1-2, is NAGVMQNPRHLVRRRGQEARLRCSPMKGHSHVYWYRQLPEEGLKFMVYLQKENIIDESGMPKERFSAEFPKEGPSILRIQQVVRGDSAAYFCASSSTVNYGYTFGSGTRLTVV.

This rearrangement joins TRBV27 to TRBJ2-2; D is unresolved. The CDR3 contains 13 residues. CDR1 and CDR2 (germline): MNHEY, SMNVEV (reference sequence). Trimming left V 3 bases short and J 4 bases short, with 6 bases between. The CDR3 loop reads CASSLGITGELFF. CDR3 coding DNA: TGTGCCAGCAGTTTGGGGATCACCGGGGAGCTGTTTTTT.

The V gene is TRBV30, the J gene TRBJ2-7, with 8 positions matching TRBD1. CDR1 GTSNPN and CDR2 SVGIG come from the germline V gene (reference sequence). The J segment lost 2 bases and the V segment lost 6 bases, leaving 6 bases of the junction unmatched. CDR3 length equals 13 residues. CDR3 residues: CACRRRGPYEQYF. The CDR3 DNA reads TGTGCCTGTCGGCGCAGGGGGCCCTACGAGCAGTACTTC.

This clone has only one observation. The rearrangement links TRBV5-8 to TRBJ2-5; 7 bases fit TRBD2. Trimming at V came to 9 bases and at J to 4 bases, leaving 6 bases not matched to a gene. The CDR3 length is 12 residues. The V gene's germline CDR1 is SGHTS and CDR2 YDEGEE. Here the CDR3 reads CATSAGRETQYF. The CDR3 DNA is TGTGCCACCTCAGCGGGACGAGAGACCCAGTACTTC.

The V and J genes are TRBV11-3 and TRBJ2-3; TRBD2 aligns across 13 bases. The germline gives CDR1 SGHNT, CDR2 YENEEA. Trimming took 0 bases from V and 2 from J; bases not matched to a gene: 5. This CDR3 is built from 18 residues. The CDR3 DNA sequence: TGTGCCAGCAGCTTAGATCGTGGACTAGCGGGAGACACAGATACGCAGTATTTT. This translates into CASSLDRGLAGDTDTQYF.

This sequence joins TRBV5-1 and TRBJ2-4; 7 bases are shared with TRBD1. With 4 bases clipped from V and 8 bases from J, the junction kept 15 bases outside the gene matches. This CDR3 region has 16 residues. From germline, CDR1 is SGHRS and CDR2 YFSETQ. CDR3 loop: CASSALSTGKSDIQYF. Here the CDR3 DNA reads TGCGCCAGCAGCGCGCTATCGACAGGGAAGTCTGACATTCAGTACTTC.

V is TRBV19 and J is TRBJ2-5; D perhaps matches TRBD2 (5 bases). The V end was cut by 5 bases, the J end by 7 bases, with 17 bases between. Germline V gene lookup returns CDR1 LNHDA and CDR2 SQIVND (reference sequence). The CDR3 contains 14 residues. CDR3 coding DNA: TGTGCCAGTAGTCTCGGGGTCCCCCCTTGGACCCAGTACTTC. Its translation: CASSLGVPPWTQYF.

This chain connects TRBV7-7 to TRBJ2-3; D is ambiguous. There are 13 residues in the CDR3. V lost 4 bases and J lost 4, with 9 bases in between. CDR1 and CDR2 from the germline V gene are SSHAT and FNYEAQ (reference sequence). The CDR3: CASSSRMSDTQYF. The CDR3 nucleotides are TGTGCCAGCAGCTCTAGGATGTCAGATACGCAGTATTTT.

This chain uses TRBV2 with TRBJ2-3; D might be TRBD2 (5 bases). CDR3 length: 12 amino acids. Trimming pared 2 bases from V and 9 bases from J, leaving 9 bases between. Looked up from germline, CDR1 is SNHLY and CDR2 is FYNNEI. The CDR3 coding sequence is TGTGCCAGCAGTGAAATTTCGGGGACGCAGTATTTT. Translating gives CASSEISGTQYF.

The chain carries TRBV25-1 and TRBJ2-3; D gene ambiguous. The germline V gene encodes CDR1 MGHDK and CDR2 SYGVNS. V dropped 3 bases and J dropped 0 bases, with 10 bases sitting between them. The CDR3 consists of 15 residues. CDR3 sequence reads: CASSEGTSSTDTQYF. The DNA for the CDR3 is TGTGCCAGCAGTGAGGGTACCAGTAGCACAGATACGCAGTATTTT.

The rearrangement joins TRBV7-6 to TRBJ2-5, with D unresolved. Germline V CDR1 and CDR2: SGHVS, FNYEAQ. Trimming left V 6 bases short and J 5 bases short, with 13 bases between. The CDR3 is 13 amino acids. CDR3 nucleotide sequence: TGTGCCAGCAGTAAACTAACCTTCGAGACCCAGTACTTC. Its protein product is CASSKLTFETQYF.

V is TRBV27 and J is TRBJ2-1, with 9 bases that match TRBD1. Germline CDR1 reads MNHEY; CDR2 reads SMNVEV (reference sequence). The trim removed 6 bases at V and 6 bases at J, leaving 21 bases unmatched. The length of the CDR3 is 19 residues. The CDR3 nucleotides are TGTGCCAGCAGGACATCCGGGACAGGGTTTTGGGGGGCAACCAATGAGCAGTTCTTC. It yields the protein CASRTSGTGFWGATNEQFF.

V is TRBV27 and J is TRBJ2-2, with a weak D call TRBD1 (5 bases). Trimming took 2 bases from V and 2 from J, leaving 9 bases between them. In germline, CDR1 is MNHEY, CDR2 SMNVEV (reference sequence). This CDR3 has 15 amino acids. CDR3 sequence: CASSLARANTGELFF. DNA of the CDR3: TGTGCCAGCAGTTTAGCCAGGGCCAACACCGGGGAGCTGTTTTTT.